This TCR beta chain was observed in a study of early T cells in non-severe SARS-CoV-2 infection. About the research overall: Sequencing used unsorted whole-blood bulk RNA, so chains lack pairing. Study-level points and caveats: A preference for anti-spike CD8 responses marked VDJdb matching, which missed private and CD4 specificities.

V lost 0 bases, J lost 2 bases, and 11 bases lay in between. The CDR3 runs to 15 residues. Germline V gives CDR1 MNHEY, CDR2 SVGEGT. Note on this clonotype: Its target is unknown.

Molecules of cDNA were individually given unique molecular identifiers that were attached to them. TCRdb re-derived calls from the 5' RACE reads in MiXCR, one entry per CDR3 protein. The sample holds about 100,000 distinct CDR3 sequences, 13% seen once. Sequenced material: whole blood. V usage is TRBV6-2 or TRBV6-3 and J usage is TRBJ2-7, with D tentatively TRBD2 (7 bases). The clonotype comes from an adult who was a healthcare worker with PCR-confirmed SARS-CoV-2 infection or an uninfected control (not recorded which). The CDR3 DNA reads as TGTGCCAGCAGTTACTCTGAGGGGGGGCCCTACGAGCAGTACTTC. Amino acids: CASSYSEGGPYEQYF.